This TCR beta chain emerged from a study of shared clonotypes between healthy human individuals. The germline V gene has CDR1 GTSNPN and CDR2 SVGIG (reference sequence). Trimming removed 7 bases from V and 2 bases from J; junction bases left unmatched: 11. This CDR3 region has 14 residues. TCRdb keeps only in-frame clones here, not all; method: immunoSEQ multiplex PCR. The table includes 1.6 million or so clones, roughly 96% detected once. This sequence was found in a man aged 25 to 40 in good health. Sequencing input: naive CD4+ T cells sorted from blood. Subset of the sample: CD45RA+ positively selected. V and J are TRBV30 and TRBJ2-7; 7 bases are a match to TRBD1. CDR3 in amino acids: CASQLNTGAYEQYF. DNA for the CDR3: TGTGCCTCACAATTAAACACAGGGGCCTACGAGCAGTACTTC.